The TCR beta chain under discussion was sequenced for a study of CD4 and CD8 cells across lung adenocarcinoma regions. Localized lung adenocarcinoma, a non-small cell lung cancer, affected the donors. Each CDR3 protein is one row after TCRdb ran MiXCR on the PCR reads. The sample has about 25,000 distinct CDR3 sequences; around half are singletons. This clonotype occurred many times. CDR3 length: 16 amino acids. Germline loops: CDR1 MNHEY, CDR2 SVGAGI. V gave up 6 bases and J gave up 4 bases; unmatched junction bases: 12. The specimen was CD8+ T cells from the center of a lung tumor. The gene calls are TRBV6-5 and TRBJ2-1; TRBD2 agrees at 7 bases. This receptor was identified in a male donor with lung adenocarcinoma. The CD4 and CD8 labels of this study may be unreliable. The CDR3 spells CASRTVLAEIYNEQFF. CDR3 DNA sequence: TGTGCCAGCAGAACGGTCCTAGCGGAGATATACAATGAGCAGTTCTTC.